These 5 T cell receptor beta chains share one sample of origin, sequenced in a study of blood T cell repertoires in COVID-19. The repertoire was sequenced with immunoSEQ multiplex PCR; TCRdb's copy has only in-frame clones and lacks some. The sample holds around 180,000 clones; 75% to 90% are singletons and the top ten take roughly 2.2%. The specimen was peripheral blood. The receptor set was obtained from a man aged 70 or older with active or convalescent COVID-19.

Of note for this clone: A junction end diverges from the germline sequence, so it may reflect a read error. This same CDR3 is encoded by further DNA sequences in the sample. V usage is TRBV20-1 and J usage is TRBJ1-2, with no clear D. The CDR3 has 9 residues. The germline V gene has CDR1 DFQATT and CDR2 SNEGSKA (reference sequence). In DNA, the CDR3 is TGCAGTGCTAACAATGGCTACACCTTC. Protein product: CSANNGYTF.

This clone was seen just once. The rearrangement joins TRBV12-3 or TRBV12-4 to TRBJ2-7; the D gene is possibly TRBD1 (5 bases). The CDR3 extends over 13 amino acids. Trimming left V 4 bases short and J 2 bases short, with 9 bases between. CDR3 nucleotide sequence: TGTGCCAGCAGTTCCCCAGGGACCTACGAGCAGTACTTC. It specifies CASSSPGTYEQYF.

The chain couples TRBV5-1 to TRBJ2-1; 8 bases line up with TRBD2. J gave up 11 bases and V 4 bases, and 5 bases lay outside the gene matches. The CDR3 spans 12 residues. Germline CDR1 and CDR2: SGHRS and YFSETQ. CDR3 nucleotide sequence: TGCGCCAGCAGCATGCCGGGGGGGCAGCAGTTCTTC. Residues: CASSMPGGQQFF.

The chain has TRBV10-3 and TRBJ2-3; D is perhaps TRBD2 (6 bases). The CDR3 has 14 amino acids. Trimming shortened V by 2 bases and J by 3 bases, and 9 bases separated the two germline ends. Germline CDR1 ENHRY, CDR2 SYGVKD. The CDR3 is CAISERGGTDTQYF. The CDR3 bases are TGTGCCATCAGTGAGCGGGGAGGTACAGATACGCAGTATTTT.

This chain connects TRBV29-1 to TRBJ2-3, with 11 nucleotides matching TRBD2. Looked up from germline, CDR1 is SQVTM and CDR2 is ANQGSEA. The CDR3 consists of 15 residues. With 4 bases clipped from V and 4 bases from J, the junction kept 7 bases outside the gene matches. The CDR3 sequence: CSVGVAGGISDTQYF. CDR3 DNA: TGCAGCGTTGGTGTAGCGGGGGGGATTTCAGATACGCAGTATTTT.